The entry that follows covers one TCR beta chain sequence. What it binds is not known. This was a deep-level run. Several immunoSEQ plates received, in even portions, the genomic DNA of each subset. DNA input for the unsorted PBMC replicate PCRs was approximately 300 ng, some 31,000 T cell genomes. TCRdb keeps only in-frame clones here, not all; method: immunoSEQ multiplex PCR. This sample has fewer than 600,000 clones; about 85% occur once, and the top ten carry roughly 13%. This entry comes from a study of shared clonotypes between healthy human individuals. Whole-study results and caveats: Only blood samples were collected, and tissue repertoires likely differ.

Sample: PBMCs. This TCR was sampled from a woman between 35 and 50 years old in good health. Some clones in this sample may be carry-over from other donors' samples.

CDR3 amino acids: CASSRGGSMNTEAFF. CDR3 coding DNA: TGTGCCAGCAGTAGGGGGGGGTCAATGAACACTGAAGCTTTCTTT. The gene calls are TRBV6-5 and TRBJ1-1, with a weak D call TRBD1 (6 bases). Trimming pared 5 bases from V and 0 bases from J, leaving 13 bases between. The CDR3 sequence is 15 residues long. The V gene's germline CDR1 is MNHEY and CDR2 SVGAGI.